Listed below are T cell receptor beta chains from one sample, sequenced in a study of T cells in localized non-small cell lung cancer. Profiling relied on immunoSEQ multiplex PCR, and the TCRdb table lists in-frame clones only, not all of them. The sample lists thousands of clones; about 42% were seen once. This specimen consisted of normal lung tissue next to the tumor, obtained before any cancer treatment. The receptors stem from a woman aged 35 to 69 with stage I lung adenocarcinoma. Both conserved end residues are part of each CDR3. The D gene is left open where the match is weak. The listing skips clone size in some rows; elsewhere it reads once, few, many or a size class.

V gene: TRBV6-8
clone size: .
D gene: .
J gene: TRBJ2-5
CDR3 length: 14
CDR3 DNA: TGTGCCAGCAGCTTGGAGAGGGGGGGGGAGACCCAGTACTTC
CDR3 protein: CASSLERGGETQYF

V gene: TRBV11-3
clone size: few
D gene: .
J gene: TRBJ2-1
CDR3 length: 15
CDR3 DNA: TGTGCCAGCAGCAAACTGCAGGGGTCCTACAATGAGCAGTTCTTC
CDR3 protein: CASSKLQGSYNEQFF

V gene: TRBV29-1
clone size: .
D gene: .
J gene: TRBJ2-1
CDR3 length: 12
CDR3 DNA: TGCAGCGTTGGCCAGGTCTACAATGAGCAGTTCTTC
CDR3 protein: CSVGQVYNEQFF

V gene: TRBV28
clone size: .
D gene: .
J gene: TRBJ1-1
CDR3 length: 15
CDR3 DNA: TGTGCCAGCAGTTTGTCGGTGGCGGGCAACACTGAAGCTTTCTTT
CDR3 protein: CASSLSVAGNTEAFF

V gene: TRBV10-3
clone size: .
D gene: TRBD2
J gene: TRBJ2-1
CDR3 length: 17
CDR3 DNA: TGTGCCATCAGTGAGTCGAGCGGGGTAGCGGGAGCCAATGAGCAGTTCTTC
CDR3 protein: CAISESSGVAGANEQFF

V gene: TRBV4-1
clone size: few
D gene: .
J gene: TRBJ2-5
CDR3 length: 13
CDR3 DNA: TGCGCCAGCAGTCCCAGCGGATCAGAGACCCAGTACTTC
CDR3 protein: CASSPSGSETQYF

V gene: TRBV19
clone size: .
D gene: .
J gene: TRBJ1-2
CDR3 length: 13
CDR3 DNA: TGTGCCAGTAGTCCCTCAGGAATCTATGGCTACACCTTC
CDR3 protein: CASSPSGIYGYTF

V gene: TRBV18
clone size: .
D gene: .
J gene: TRBJ1-1
CDR3 length: 13
CDR3 DNA: TGTGCCAGCTCGCCAAACCAGAACACTGAAGCTTTCTTT
CDR3 protein: CASSPNQNTEAFF

V gene: TRBV29-1
clone size: .
D gene: TRBD1
J gene: TRBJ1-2
CDR3 length: 14
CDR3 DNA: TGCAGCGTTGATCAGGGGGGACAGGGGAAAGGCTACACCTTC
CDR3 protein: CSVDQGGQGKGYTF

V gene: TRBV11-1
clone size: .
D gene: TRBD2
J gene: TRBJ2-7
CDR3 length: 15
CDR3 DNA: TGTGCCAGCAGCACAGGGACTAGCGGGACAAACGAGCAGTACTTC
CDR3 protein: CASSTGTSGTNEQYF

V gene: TRBV9
clone size: .
D gene: TRBD2
J gene: TRBJ2-1
CDR3 length: 16
CDR3 DNA: TGTGCCAGCAGCCGGAGACTAGCGGGAGGCCACAATGAGCAGTTCTTC
CDR3 protein: CASSRRLAGGHNEQFF

V gene: TRBV6-8
clone size: medium-sized
D gene: TRBD1
J gene: TRBJ2-2
CDR3 length: 16
CDR3 DNA: TGTGCCTCATCGCAGCCCCCGGGACAGGGCGCCGGGGAGCTGTTTTTT
CDR3 protein: CASSQPPGQGAGELFF

V gene: TRBV5-1
clone size: .
D gene: .
J gene: TRBJ1-1
CDR3 length: 15
CDR3 DNA: TGCGCCAGCAGCAAGTCACCGGAAGAGGGCACTGAAGCTTTCTTT
CDR3 protein: CASSKSPEEGTEAFF

V gene: TRBV19
clone size: .
D gene: .
J gene: TRBJ1-5
CDR3 length: 13
CDR3 DNA: TGTGCCAGTAGTGTCGAGTCCTCTCAGCCCCAGCATTTT
CDR3 protein: CASSVESSQPQHF

V gene: TRBV28
clone size: few
D gene: TRBD1
J gene: TRBJ1-5
CDR3 length: 14
CDR3 DNA: TGTGCCAGCAGTTCCCCAGGGGGCCTTCAGCCCCAGCATTTT
CDR3 protein: CASSSPGGLQPQHF

V gene: TRBV18
clone size: few
D gene: .
J gene: TRBJ1-1
CDR3 length: 15
CDR3 DNA: TGTGCCAGCTCACCCCGAGGGGGTTGGGACACTGAAGCTTTCTTT
CDR3 protein: CASSPRGGWDTEAFF

V gene: TRBV19
clone size: .
D gene: .
J gene: TRBJ2-7
CDR3 length: 13
CDR3 DNA: TGTGCCAGTAGTCCTCTTATCGGCTACGAGCAGTACTTC
CDR3 protein: CASSPLIGYEQYF

V gene: TRBV23-1
clone size: .
D gene: .
J gene: TRBJ2-3
CDR3 length: 16
CDR3 DNA: TGCGCCAGCAGCCCCCAAGGTGGGGTGCTCACAGATACGCAGTATTTT
CDR3 protein: CASSPQGGVLTDTQYF